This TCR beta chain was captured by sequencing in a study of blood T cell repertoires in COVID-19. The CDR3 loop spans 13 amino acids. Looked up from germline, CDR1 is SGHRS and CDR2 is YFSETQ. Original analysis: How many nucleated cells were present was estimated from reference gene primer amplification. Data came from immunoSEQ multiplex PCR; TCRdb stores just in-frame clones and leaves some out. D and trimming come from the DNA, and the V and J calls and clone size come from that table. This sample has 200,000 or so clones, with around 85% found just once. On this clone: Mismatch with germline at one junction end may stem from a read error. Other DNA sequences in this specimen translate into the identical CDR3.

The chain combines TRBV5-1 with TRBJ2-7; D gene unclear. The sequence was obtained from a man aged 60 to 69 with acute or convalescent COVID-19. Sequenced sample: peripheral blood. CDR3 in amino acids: CASSLGFSTEQYF. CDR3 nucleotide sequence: TGTGCCAGCAGCTTGGGGTTCTCTACCGAGCAGTACTTC.